The clone carrying this T cell receptor (beta chain) was counted a few times. Its target is not known. This sample was included in a study of response to subunit inactivated influenza vaccine. The study, taken as a whole, reports: It was the authors' suggestion that each seasonal influenza vaccination recruits few new T cells.

The CDR3 contains 13 residues. Trimming pared 3 bases from V and 0 bases from J, leaving 4 bases between. Looked up from germline, CDR1 is ENHRY and CDR2 is SYGVKD. TCRdb used MiXCR to reprocess the RT-PCR reads, holding one entry per CDR3 protein. The sample consists of 800,000 to 1,000,000 distinct CDR3 sequences, about 20% of them appearing once. V and J are TRBV10-3 and TRBJ2-3; no firm D call. The source was PBMCs from blood, collected roughly 5 days after vaccination. The receptor was derived from a man in his forties or fifties who received an inactivated influenza vaccine. The CDR3 coding sequence is TGTGCCATCAGTGAAGCGAGCACAGATACGCAGTATTTT. This codes for CAISEASTDTQYF.